A selection of T cell receptor beta chains follows, all from one sample in a study of resident and recirculating memory T cells in vitiligo. TCRdb keeps only in-frame clones here, not all; method: immunoSEQ multiplex PCR. The repertoire consists of tens of thousands of clones, with roughly nine tenths occurring once and the leading ten covering less than 5.5%. The sequenced sample was blood. Every receptor here comes from a male donor with vitiligo. CDR3s include the opening cysteine and the closing phenylalanine or tryptophan. The D gene is left open where the match is weak. Only some rows state a clone size, as once, few, many or a class for expanded clones.

clone_size j_call v_call d_call cdr3_aa cdr3_nt
NA TRBJ2-3 TRBV6-5 NA CASSSSTDTQYF TGTGCCAGCAGCTCTAGCACAGATACGCAGTATTTT
NA TRBJ2-7 TRBV5-8 NA CASSSEGPGYF TGTGCCAGCAGCTCCGAGGGTCCGGGGTACTTC
NA TRBJ1-1 TRBV4-2 NA CASSQEWSGNTEAFF TGTGCCAGCAGTCAAGAGTGGTCAGGGAACACTGAAGCTTTCTTT
NA TRBJ2-1 TRBV27 NA CASSSPGLRVNNEQFF TGTGCCAGCAGTTCGCCGGGGTTGCGGGTGAACAATGAGCAGTTCTTC
NA TRBJ2-7 TRBV15 TRBD2 CATSSDERGYEQYF TGTGCCACCAGCAGTGACGAGCGGGGCTACGAGCAGTACTTC
NA TRBJ2-3 TRBV6-4 NA CASSDSASVGADTQYF TGTGCCAGCAGTGACTCAGCGTCGGTAGGAGCAGATACGCAGTATTTT
NA TRBJ2-7 TRBV5-1 NA CASSLKFGSSSYEQYF TGCGCCAGCAGCTTGAAATTCGGGAGCAGCTCCTACGAGCAGTACTTC
NA TRBJ1-2 TRBV18 TRBD1 CASSAPTGGDYGYTF TGTGCCAGCTCAGCTCCGACAGGGGGCGACTATGGCTACACCTTC
many TRBJ2-7 TRBV4-2 TRBD2 CASSQDVSGGYEQYF TGTGCCAGCAGCCAAGATGTTAGCGGGGGTTACGAGCAGTACTTC
NA TRBJ2-5 TRBV11-2 NA CASSLDGQGQAGETQYF TGTGCCAGCAGCTTAGATGGGCAGGGTCAAGCTGGGGAGACCCAGTACTTC
NA TRBJ1-1 TRBV29-1 TRBD1 CSVQQGTEAFF TGCAGCGTTCAACAGGGGACTGAAGCTTTCTTT
NA TRBJ2-1 TRBV5-1 NA CASSLIGHYNEQFF TGCGCCAGCAGCTTGATTGGGCATTACAATGAGCAGTTCTTC
NA TRBJ2-3 TRBV19 NA CASSPMVGTDTQYF TGTGCCAGTAGCCCTATGGTGGGCACAGATACGCAGTATTTT
NA TRBJ2-5 TRBV7-3 TRBD2 CASGRGGEETQYF TGTGCCAGCGGACGGGGGGGCGAAGAGACCCAGTACTTC
NA TRBJ2-5 TRBV6-5 NA CASSTYREGETQYF TGTGCCAGCAGTACCTACAGGGAGGGGGAGACCCAGTACTTC
NA TRBJ2-5 TRBV29-1 NA CSVSARGETQYF TGCAGCGTCTCGGCCCGGGGAGAGACCCAGTACTTC
NA TRBJ1-3 TRBV9 NA CASSVPVGRVGNTIYF TGTGCCAGCAGCGTACCCGTCGGCAGGGTTGGAAACACCATATATTTT
NA TRBJ1-3 TRBV5-5 TRBD1 CASSLGRSETGASAGNTIYF TGTGCCAGCAGCTTGGGGCGATCGGAGACAGGGGCCTCCGCCGGAAACACCATATATTTT
once TRBJ2-7 TRBV2 NA CASSQQGYEQYF TGTGCCAGCAGCCAACAGGGCTACGAGCAGTACTTC
NA TRBJ2-1 TRBV18 NA CASSPQRVGEEEQFF TGTGCCAGCTCACCACAGCGGGTCGGCGAGGAGGAGCAGTTCTTC
few TRBJ2-1 TRBV12-5 TRBD1 CASGLGEGAKYNEQFF TGTGCTAGTGGTTTGGGTGAGGGGGCGAAGTACAATGAGCAGTTCTTC
NA TRBJ1-2 TRBV6-5 TRBD1 CASSYLDRVGGYTF TGTGCCAGCAGTTACCTCGACAGGGTTGGCGGCTACACCTTC
NA TRBJ2-1 TRBV7-3 TRBD2 CASIPIMGVAGQPCFTHNEQFF TGTGCCAGCATCCCTATAATGGGGGTAGCGGGGCAACCATGTTTTACCCACAATGAGCAGTTCTTC
NA TRBJ1-4 TRBV7-9 NA CASSLGRGLGNEKLFF TGTGCCAGCAGCTTGGGCAGGGGCCTGGGAAATGAAAAACTGTTTTTT
NA TRBJ1-1 TRBV2 NA CASSREAGRNTEAFF TGTGCCAGCAGTCGGGAGGCGGGGAGGAATACTGAAGCTTTCTTT
once TRBJ1-1 TRBV2 TRBD1 CARTGGASLSGTEAFF TGTGCCAGAACAGGGGGCGCATCCCTCTCGGGCACTGAAGCTTTCTTT
NA TRBJ1-1 TRBV7-9 NA CASSLAVGRGLAEAFF TGTGCCAGCAGCTTAGCGGTGGGCAGGGGTTTAGCTGAAGCTTTCTTT
NA TRBJ2-3 TRBV11-2 TRBD2 CASSQGTSGDTQYF TGTGCCAGCAGCCAGGGGACTAGCGGAGATACGCAGTATTTT
NA TRBJ2-1 TRBV6-5 NA CASSYGQLSGGEQFF TGTGCCAGCAGTTACGGACAGTTATCCGGCGGTGAGCAGTTCTTC
NA TRBJ2-5 TRBV30 NA CAWTRGAEETQYF TGTGCCTGGACCCGGGGGGCTGAAGAGACCCAGTACTTC
NA TRBJ1-5 TRBV10-3 NA CAISGQGMGNQPQHF TGTGCCATCAGTGGTCAGGGGATGGGCAATCAGCCCCAGCATTTT
NA TRBJ2-5 TRBV2 TRBD1 CASSTGQAIETQYF TGTGCCAGCAGTACTGGACAGGCCATAGAGACCCAGTACTTC